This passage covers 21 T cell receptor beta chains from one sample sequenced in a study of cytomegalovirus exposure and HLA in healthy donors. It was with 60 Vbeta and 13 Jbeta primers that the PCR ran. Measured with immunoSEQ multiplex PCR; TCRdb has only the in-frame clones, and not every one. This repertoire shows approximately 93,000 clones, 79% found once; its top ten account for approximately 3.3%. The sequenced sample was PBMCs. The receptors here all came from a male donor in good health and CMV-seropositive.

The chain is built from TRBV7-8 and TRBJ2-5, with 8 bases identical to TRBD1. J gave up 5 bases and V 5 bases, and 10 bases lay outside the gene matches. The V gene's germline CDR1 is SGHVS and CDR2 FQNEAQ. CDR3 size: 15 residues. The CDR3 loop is CASSPGTGDGETQYF. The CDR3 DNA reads TGTGCCAGCAGCCCAGGGACAGGCGACGGGGAGACCCAGTACTTC.

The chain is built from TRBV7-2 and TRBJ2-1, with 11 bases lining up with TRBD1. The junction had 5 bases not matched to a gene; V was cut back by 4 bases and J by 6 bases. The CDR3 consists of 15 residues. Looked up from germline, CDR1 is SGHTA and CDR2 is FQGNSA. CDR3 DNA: TGTGCCAGCAGCTCCCCCGGGACAGGGGGCAATGAGCAGTTCTTC. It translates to CASSSPGTGGNEQFF.

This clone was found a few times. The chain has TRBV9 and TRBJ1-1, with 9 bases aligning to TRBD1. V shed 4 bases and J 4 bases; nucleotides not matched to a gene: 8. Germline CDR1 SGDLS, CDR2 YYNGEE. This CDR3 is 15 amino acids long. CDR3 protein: CASSTRDRVSTEAFF. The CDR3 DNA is TGTGCCAGCAGCACCCGGGACAGGGTCTCCACTGAAGCTTTCTTT.

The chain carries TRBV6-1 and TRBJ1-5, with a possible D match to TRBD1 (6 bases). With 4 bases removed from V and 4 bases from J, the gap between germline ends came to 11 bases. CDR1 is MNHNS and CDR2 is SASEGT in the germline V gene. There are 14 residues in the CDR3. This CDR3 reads CASSAADRNQPQHF. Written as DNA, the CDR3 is TGTGCCAGCAGTGCGGCGGACAGAAATCAGCCCCAGCATTTT.

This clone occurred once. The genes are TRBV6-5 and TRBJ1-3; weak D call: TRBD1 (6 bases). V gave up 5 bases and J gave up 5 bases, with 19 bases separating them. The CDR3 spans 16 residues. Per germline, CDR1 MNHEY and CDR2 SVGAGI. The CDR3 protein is CASSNLDSGGRNTIYF. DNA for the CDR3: TGTGCCAGCAGTAACTTGGACAGCGGGGGAAGAAACACCATATATTTT.

The chain's CDR3 is CASSRGDGEKLFF. In DNA form, the CDR3 reads TGTGCCAGCTCACGCGGCGACGGTGAAAAACTGTTTTTT. This rearrangement joins TRBV18 to TRBJ1-4; D is ambiguous. Germline V CDR1 and CDR2: KGHSH, LQKENI. With 4 bases removed from V and 7 bases from J, the gap between germline ends came to 10 bases. The CDR3 loop spans 13 amino acids.

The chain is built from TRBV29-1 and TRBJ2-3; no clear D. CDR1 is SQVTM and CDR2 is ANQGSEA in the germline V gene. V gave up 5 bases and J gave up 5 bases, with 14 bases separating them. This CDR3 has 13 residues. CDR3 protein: CSVPDDPGDTQYF. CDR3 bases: TGCAGCGTTCCCGATGATCCGGGAGATACGCAGTATTTT.

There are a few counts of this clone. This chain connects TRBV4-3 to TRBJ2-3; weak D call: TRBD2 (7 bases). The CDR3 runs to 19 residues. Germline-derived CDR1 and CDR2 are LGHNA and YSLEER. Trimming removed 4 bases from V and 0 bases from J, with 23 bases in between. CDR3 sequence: CASSREAFGGPGSTDTQYF. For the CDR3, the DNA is TGCGCCAGCAGCCGCGAGGCCTTCGGGGGGCCCGGAAGCACAGATACGCAGTATTTT.

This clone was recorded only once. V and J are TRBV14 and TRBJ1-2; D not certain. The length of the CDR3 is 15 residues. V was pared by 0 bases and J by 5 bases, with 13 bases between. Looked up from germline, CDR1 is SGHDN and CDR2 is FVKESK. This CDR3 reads CASSQEAPSSYGYTF. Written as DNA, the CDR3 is TGTGCCAGCAGCCAAGAAGCCCCCTCCTCATATGGCTACACCTTC.

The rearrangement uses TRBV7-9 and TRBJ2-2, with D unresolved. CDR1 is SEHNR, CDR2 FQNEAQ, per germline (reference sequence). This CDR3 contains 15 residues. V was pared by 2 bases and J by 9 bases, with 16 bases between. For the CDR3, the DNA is TGTGCCAGCAGCTTAAATGAGGAAGCCGGTCGGGAGCTGTTTTTT. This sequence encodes CASSLNEEAGRELFF.

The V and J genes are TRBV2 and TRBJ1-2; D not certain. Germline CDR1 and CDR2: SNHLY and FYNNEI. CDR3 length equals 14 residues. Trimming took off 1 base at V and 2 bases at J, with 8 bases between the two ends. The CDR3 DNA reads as TGTGCCAGCAGTGAAGGTACGGGGAACTATGGCTACACCTTC. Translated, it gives CASSEGTGNYGYTF.

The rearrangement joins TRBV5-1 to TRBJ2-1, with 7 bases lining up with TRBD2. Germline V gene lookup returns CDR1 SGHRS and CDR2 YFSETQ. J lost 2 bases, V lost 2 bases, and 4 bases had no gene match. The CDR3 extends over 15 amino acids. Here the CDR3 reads CASSFLAGAYNEQFF. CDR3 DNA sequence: TGCGCCAGCAGCTTTTTAGCGGGCGCCTACAATGAGCAGTTCTTC.

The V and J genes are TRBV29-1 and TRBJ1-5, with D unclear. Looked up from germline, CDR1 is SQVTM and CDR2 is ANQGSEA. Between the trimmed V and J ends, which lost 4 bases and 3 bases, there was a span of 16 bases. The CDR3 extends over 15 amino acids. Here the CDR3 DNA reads TGCAGCGTTGGCTCGGGTTTGAGGGACAATCAGCCCCAGCATTTT. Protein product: CSVGSGLRDNQPQHF.

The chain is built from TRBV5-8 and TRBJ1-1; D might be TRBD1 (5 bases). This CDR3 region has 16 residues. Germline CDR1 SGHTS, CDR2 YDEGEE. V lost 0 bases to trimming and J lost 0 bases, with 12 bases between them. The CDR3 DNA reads TGTGCCAGCAGCTTGGGGTGGAGGGACTTGAACACTGAAGCTTTCTTT. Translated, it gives CASSLGWRDLNTEAFF.

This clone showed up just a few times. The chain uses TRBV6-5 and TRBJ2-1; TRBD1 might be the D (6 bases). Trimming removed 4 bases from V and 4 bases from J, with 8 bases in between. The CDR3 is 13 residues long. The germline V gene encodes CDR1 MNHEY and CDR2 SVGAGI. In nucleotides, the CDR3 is TGTGCCAGCAGTTCACAGGGATACAATGAGCAGTTCTTC. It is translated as CASSSQGYNEQFF.

CDR3 DNA: TGTGCCAGCAGTTTAAACAGGGGCCCCCAAGAGACCCAGTACTTC. Protein sequence: CASSLNRGPQETQYF. The chain links TRBV27 to TRBJ2-5; TRBD1 matches 7 bases. This CDR3 has 15 residues. Per the germline V gene, CDR1 is MNHEY and CDR2 is SMNVEV (reference sequence). V was pared by 2 bases and J by 1 base, with 4 bases of the junction left unmatched.

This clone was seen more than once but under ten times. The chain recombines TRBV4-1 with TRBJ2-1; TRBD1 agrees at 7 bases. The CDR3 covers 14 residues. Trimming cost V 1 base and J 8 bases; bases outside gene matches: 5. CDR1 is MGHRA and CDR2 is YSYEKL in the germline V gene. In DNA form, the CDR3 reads TGCGCCAGCAGCCAAGGACAGGGTTTGGATGAGCAGTTCTTC. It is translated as CASSQGQGLDEQFF.

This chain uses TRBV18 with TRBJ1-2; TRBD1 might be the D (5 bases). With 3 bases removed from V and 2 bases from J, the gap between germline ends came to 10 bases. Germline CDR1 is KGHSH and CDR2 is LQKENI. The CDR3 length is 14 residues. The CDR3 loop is CASSPGGGNYGYTF. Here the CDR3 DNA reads TGTGCCAGCTCACCGGGCGGGGGGAACTATGGCTACACCTTC.

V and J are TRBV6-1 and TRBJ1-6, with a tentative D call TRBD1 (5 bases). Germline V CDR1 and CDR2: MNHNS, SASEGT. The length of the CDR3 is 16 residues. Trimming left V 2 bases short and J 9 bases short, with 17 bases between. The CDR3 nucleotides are TGTGCCAGCAGTGAATCTAGGGGTTATAGTGGTTCACCCCTCCACTTT. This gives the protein CASSESRGYSGSPLHF.

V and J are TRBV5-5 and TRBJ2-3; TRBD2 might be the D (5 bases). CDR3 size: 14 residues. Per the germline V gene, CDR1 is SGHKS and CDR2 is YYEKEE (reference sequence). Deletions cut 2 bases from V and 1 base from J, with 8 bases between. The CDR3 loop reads CASSLYGGTDTQYF. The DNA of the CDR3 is TGTGCCAGCAGCTTATACGGGGGCACAGATACGCAGTATTTT.

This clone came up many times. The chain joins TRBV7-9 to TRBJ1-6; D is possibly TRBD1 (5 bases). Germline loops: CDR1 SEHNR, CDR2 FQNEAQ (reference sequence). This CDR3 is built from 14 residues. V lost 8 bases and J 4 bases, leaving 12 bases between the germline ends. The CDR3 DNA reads TGTGCCAGCGGCGGGGGGGGATATAATTCACCCCTCCACTTT. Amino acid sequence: CASGGGGYNSPLHF.